The sequence of this T cell receptor (beta chain) was determined in a study of blood T cell repertoires in COVID-19. Using immunoSEQ multiplex PCR, the repertoire was profiled, and TCRdb retains in-frame clones only, with some absent. The table has some 200,000 clones, 80% to 90% seen once. The CDR3 is made up of 16 amino acids. CDR1 and CDR2 (germline): MDHEN, SYDVKM. V was shortened by 6 bases and J by 0 bases, with 14 bases between the two germline ends. Sequenced input: PBMCs or T cells enriched from blood (not recorded which). This TCR derives from a middle-aged woman with acute COVID-19. The V and J genes are TRBV28 and TRBJ1-4; weak D call: TRBD1 (6 bases). This CDR3 is CASSLQGPATNEKLFF. Written as DNA, the CDR3 is TGTGCCAGCAGCCTACAGGGCCCAGCAACTAATGAAAAACTGTTTTTT.